This section outlines one T cell receptor (beta chain) sequence together with its context. The specificity of this receptor is unknown. No base-level quality is on record; no much larger clone is a single base apart. The sample originates from a study of T cell responses to AZD1222 COVID-19 vaccine (TCRdb year 2021). Broadly, across the study: A total of 230 to 250 trial participants underwent TCR sequencing, of whom around 200 received two doses of AZD1222 and about 26 received two doses of the MenACWY control vaccine. Enrollment into the trials was organized by age into subgroups of 18-55, 56-69 and 70-plus years, and those subgroups contained roughly 160, 29 and 62 TCR-sequenced participants, respectively.

The CDR3 regions of human TCRbeta chains were analyzed by immunosequencing. As for the authors' bioinformatics: TCRs in the repertoires were matched against a reference library of SARS-CoV-2-specific TCRs that had been generated with the MIRA antigen-specificity platform. Breadth was defined as the fraction of unique TCRs that were SARS-CoV-2-associated. Depth was defined as the fraction of total T cells that were SARS-CoV-2-associated. Using the MIRA data, each spike-specific TCR was mapped to the spike region that the TCR reacts to and placed in a CD4 or CD8 class. Log10-transformed breadth and depth values were compared by one-way ANOVA with Sidak's multiple comparisons tests. This immuneACCESS table, as held by TCRdb, lists in-frame sequences with V and J called but not all clones. Of the missing ones, under half trace to an unresolved V gene in checked studies; the others have no known cause. V and J calls and clone size are those listed in that table; D and trimming were worked out from the DNA. This sample comprises roughly 80,000 clones, 70% to 90% of them detected only once. Clones ranked in the top ten supply around 5.1% of the sample.

Overall study outcomes, separate from this receptor: The 56-69-year group was small, and its depth increase did not reach significance, likely because of low power. Nearly half of unique spike-specific TCRs reportedly recognized epitopes outside regions mutated in the B.1.351 and B.1.1.7 variants. Because no day 14 peak-response samples were available, the repertoires could be characterized only after the peak T cell response. Participants were mostly white British, with more females than males. The authors suggested clonal diversity may have been underestimated. After two AZD1222 doses, both the breadth and the depth of spike-specific TCRs were significantly higher than at day 0 and than in MenACWY recipients. Only five to seven AZD1222 recipients were SARS-CoV-2 seropositive at baseline, limiting conclusions about previously exposed vaccinees. Vaccine-associated CD4 TCRs spanned the whole spike protein, with dominant responses in regions 160-218 and 743-854.

Germline trimming: 5 bases from V, 5 bases from J; junction bases outside gene matches: 10. Per the germline V gene (reference sequence), LNHDA is the CDR1 and SQIVND is the CDR2. Taken from cysteine to phenylalanine, the CDR3 has 16 residues. This entry keeps only the CDR3 DNA: 48 bases, framed from base 1. The time point label here, explained by the study, means: baseline before first vaccination. What this sample's treatment or condition label stands for: meningococcal conjugate vaccine given as trial control. Samples from vaccinated people were obtained from the UK trials COV001 and COV002, which included a single-blind randomized controlled phase 2/3 trial of AZD1222 (ChAdOx1 nCoV-19) in healthy adults. Trial participant PBMC samples were collected at day 0 and day 28 after the second dose for TCRbeta chain sequencing.

The chain is made from TRBV19 and TRBJ1-5; 9 of the junction bases match TRBD1. This TCR came from an adult in good health. The sample in question was peripheral blood, obtained on day 0 of MenACWY control vaccination. CDR3 sequence: CASSAGQGRSYQPQHF. The DNA sequence is given as TGTGCCAGTAGTGCTGGACAGGGGAGGAGTTATCAGCCCCAGCATTTT.